This T cell receptor beta chain was documented in a study of post-analysis software for immune sequencing data. Regarding the study as a whole: When patients were compared with controls, about 5 TRBV segments were more frequent, TRBV5-6, TRBV5-1 and TRBV20-1 among them.

Researchers reported that TCR beta cDNA libraries carried unique molecular identifiers. TCRdb independently ran MiXCR on the PCR reads; one entry per CDR3 protein. The table records roughly 870,000 distinct CDR3 sequences, roughly 50% of them present only once. This CDR3 comprises 11 residues. V dropped 5 bases and J dropped 12; count of bases not matched to a gene: 4. Concerning this clonotype itself: Its antigen is not identified.

J is TRBJ2-1 and V is TRBV12-3 or TRBV12-4; TRBD2 aligns across 7 bases. This TCR was sampled from a girl aged 10 to 17 with multiple sclerosis. The sequenced material came from blood. The CDR3 here is CASSPGGAQFF. CDR3 bases: TGTGCCAGCAGTCCGGGGGGTGCGCAGTTCTTC.